The sequence of this TCR beta chain was determined in a study of blood T cell repertoires in COVID-19. Study-wide context: The United States, Italy and Spain provided the acute and convalescent COVID-19 samples.

Assay: immunoSEQ multiplex PCR; the TCRdb copy retains only in-frame clones and omits some. The sample contains a few hundred thousand clones, approximately 88% of which appear only once. Germline V gene sequence: CDR1 SGHVS, CDR2 FNYEAQ. Trimming removed 0 bases at V and 5 bases at J, with 19 bases between. The CDR3 covers 17 residues. Seattle participants joined during active infection and were tracked over time. The TCR was taken from a woman in her seventies with COVID-19, enrolled during active disease. The sequenced material came from peripheral blood. J is TRBJ2-5 and V is TRBV7-6, with D perhaps TRBD2 (5 bases). CDR3 nucleotides: TGTGCCAGCAGCTTAGCGTCGGGCCCAGTTGGAGGTGAGACCCAGTACTTC. This gives the protein CASSLASGPVGGETQYF.